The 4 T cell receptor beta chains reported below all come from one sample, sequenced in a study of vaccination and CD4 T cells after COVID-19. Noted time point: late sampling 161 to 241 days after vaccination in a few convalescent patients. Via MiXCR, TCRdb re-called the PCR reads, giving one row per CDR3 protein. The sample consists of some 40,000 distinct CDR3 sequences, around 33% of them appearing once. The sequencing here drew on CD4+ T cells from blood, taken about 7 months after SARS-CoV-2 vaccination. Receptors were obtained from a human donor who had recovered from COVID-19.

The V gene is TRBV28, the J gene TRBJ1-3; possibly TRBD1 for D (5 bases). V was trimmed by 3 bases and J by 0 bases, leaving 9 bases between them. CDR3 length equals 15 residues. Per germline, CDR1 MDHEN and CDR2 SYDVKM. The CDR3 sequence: CASSFGGGSGNTIYF. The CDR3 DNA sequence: TGTGCCAGCAGTTTCGGGGGGGGCTCTGGAAACACCATATATTTT.

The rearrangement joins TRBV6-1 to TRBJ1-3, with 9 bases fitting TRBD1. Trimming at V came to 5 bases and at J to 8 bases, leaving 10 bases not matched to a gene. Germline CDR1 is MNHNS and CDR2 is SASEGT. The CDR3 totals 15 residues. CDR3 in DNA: TGTGCCAGCAGTATTACCGGGACAGGGAAATACACCATATATTTT. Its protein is CASSITGTGKYTIYF.

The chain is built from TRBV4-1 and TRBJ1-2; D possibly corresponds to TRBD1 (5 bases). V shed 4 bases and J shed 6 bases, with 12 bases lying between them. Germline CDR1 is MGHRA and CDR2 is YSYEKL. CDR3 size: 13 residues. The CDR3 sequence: CASSLNQGDGYTF. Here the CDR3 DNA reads TGCGCCAGCAGCCTAAATCAGGGCGATGGCTACACCTTC.

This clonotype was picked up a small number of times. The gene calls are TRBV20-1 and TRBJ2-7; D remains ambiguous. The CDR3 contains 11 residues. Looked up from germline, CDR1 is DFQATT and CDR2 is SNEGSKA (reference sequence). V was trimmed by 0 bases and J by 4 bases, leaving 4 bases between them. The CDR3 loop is CSARDGYEQYF. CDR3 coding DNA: TGCAGTGCTAGAGATGGGTACGAGCAGTACTTC.